Sequencing of this TCR beta chain was carried out in a study of OX40 agonist ivuxolimab in advanced cancers. Study information: One patient with hepatocellular carcinoma and two with cutaneous melanoma, three in all, had partial responses.

Repertoires were generated with immunoSEQ multiplex PCR, while TCRdb's copy carries only in-frame clones and drops some. The top ten hold 7.5% to 10% of the sample, which has under 40,000 clones, around 83% seen once. The CDR3 spans 15 residues. Germline V CDR1 and CDR2: MDHEN, SYDVKM. J was trimmed by 3 bases and V by 0 bases; bases with no gene match: 5. Comments on this clone: Its target is unknown.

Baseline was the first blood sampling point, followed by cycle 4 day 1 and cycle 7 day 1. Study-wide findings and caveats: The specificity for antigen of the expanded peripheral T cells was not determined. Mean expanded clone counts were higher in CD8+ than CD4+ T cells.

Sequencing was performed on CD4+ or CD8+ T cells sorted from blood, taken in a trial of the OX40 agonist ivuxolimab. This chain connects TRBV28 to TRBJ2-7, with 7 bases fitting TRBD1. The TCR sequence derives from an adult with an advanced solid tumor such as melanoma, head and neck, liver or kidney cancer. The CDR3 DNA sequence: TGTGCCAGCAGTTTATGGGGGACAGTGCACTACGAGCAGTACTTC. Its translation is CASSLWGTVHYEQYF.